These T cell receptor beta chains were read from a single sample in a study of response to subunit inactivated influenza vaccine. From the RT-PCR reads, TCRdb called clonotypes with MiXCR, one entry per CDR3 protein. The sample lists around 850,000 distinct CDR3 sequences; roughly 20% were seen once. This specimen consisted of PBMCs from blood, obtained approximately 5 days after vaccination. The receptors were gathered from a man in his forties or fifties who received an inactivated influenza vaccine. The CDR3 runs from the conserved cysteine through the conserved F or W.

>TRBJ1-3|TRBV4-3
CASSQNYYSGNTIYF
>TRBJ1-2|TRBV11-2
CASSPRVRRYGYTF
>TRBJ2-1|TRBV20-1
CSARSGTLYNEQFF
>TRBJ2-5|TRBV15
CATSRDAGGGETQYF
>TRBJ2-5|TRBV19
CASSLGASGGKTQYF
>TRBJ2-1|TRBV28
CASCRLLGNEQFF
>TRBJ2-3|TRBV20-1
CSATSRTSGDTQYF
>TRBJ1-4|TRBV5-1
CASSTLPGHTEKLFF
>TRBJ2-1|TRBV20-1
CSAIAGVYNEQFF
>TRBJ2-7|TRBV6-2/TRBV6-3
CASSPTGQATYEQYF
>TRBJ2-7|TRBV7-2
CASSEQWATLRNEQYF
>TRBJ2-3|TRBV11-2
CASSSPLAGASTDTQYF
>TRBJ2-7|TRBV9
CASSVGSSGYEQYF
>TRBJ2-5|TRBV12-3/TRBV12-4
CASRAGAIGRETQYF
>TRBJ2-2|TRBV5-6
CASSLISPNTGELFF
>TRBJ1-1|TRBV12-3/TRBV12-4
CASSGGRQGPNTEAFF
>TRBJ2-7|TRBV28
CASSLTSGGNEQYF
>TRBJ2-7|TRBV10-3
CAISETIYYEQYF
>TRBJ2-3|TRBV6-2/TRBV6-3
CASSYLIGSSSGPKTDTQYF
>TRBJ2-3|TRBV29-1
CSVDRSPDTQYF
>TRBJ2-7|TRBV7-2
CASSRNRGNYEQYF
>TRBJ2-3|TRBV4-1
CASSQANTGNTQYF
>TRBJ2-5|TRBV12-3/TRBV12-4
CASSGRDAERKQETQYF
>TRBJ1-1|TRBV29-1
CSAMTPPGGLGTEAFF
>TRBJ2-5|TRBV12-3/TRBV12-4
CASTLAGVLETQYF
>TRBJ2-1|TRBV7-8
CASSPGGAFYNEQFF
>TRBJ2-5|TRBV20-1
CSARDLAGNQETQYF
>TRBJ2-5|TRBV20-1
CSAKKAKETQYF
>TRBJ2-2|TRBV27
CASSSPGPPGWLFF
>TRBJ1-5|TRBV6-1
CASSPGTRNQPQHF
>TRBJ2-7|TRBV3-1
CASSRMPGQGYEQYF
>TRBJ2-2|TRBV18
CASSRLGTSNTGELFF
>TRBJ1-5|TRBV5-1
CASSLGRQFPHEPQHF
>TRBJ2-3|TRBV7-6
CASSLGAGAADTQYF
>TRBJ1-1|TRBV6-2/TRBV6-3
CASRTPEVNTEAFF
>TRBJ2-5|TRBV11-1
CASRGQTSKGKTQYF
>TRBJ2-7|TRBV7-6
CAATPAGEQYF
>TRBJ2-1|TRBV5-1
CASSLDPRQVTYNEQFF
>TRBJ2-1|TRBV5-5
CASSLVFQVLAGDNEQFF
>TRBJ2-1|TRBV7-9
CASSLMTGTGNEQFF
>TRBJ2-7|TRBV28
CASSALSGTAKSYEQYF
>TRBJ2-7|TRBV7-2
CASSLVGGLYEQYF
>TRBJ2-2|TRBV2
CASSNGELFF
>TRBJ2-1|TRBV4-3
CASSRHVAGGPGNEQFF
>TRBJ2-1|TRBV12-3/TRBV12-4
CASGRGAAYNEQFF
>TRBJ2-6|TRBV20-1
CSAGQGRNAGANVLTF
>TRBJ2-5|TRBV12-3/TRBV12-4
CASSSRTGVKTQYF
>TRBJ2-7|TRBV20-1
CSVPPGSSYEQYF
>TRBJ1-4|TRBV10-3
CAISVGTGSEKLFF
>TRBJ2-7|TRBV10-2
CASSESRGSAYEQYF
>TRBJ1-6|TRBV20-1
CSAVRGLQARNSPLHF
>TRBJ2-1|TRBV9
CASSAGTGISYNEQFF
>TRBJ2-7|TRBV7-9
CASSSRILSSYEQYF
>TRBJ2-5|TRBV7-2
CASSLRANVGGLMETQYF
>TRBJ2-3|TRBV12-3/TRBV12-4
CASGTSGVDTQYF
>TRBJ2-2|TRBV20-1
CSATSGRGNAGELFF
>TRBJ2-7|TRBV4-3
CASSRGGQEPSYEQYF
>TRBJ2-3|TRBV4-3
CASSYLLASGRSLDTQYF
>TRBJ2-7|TRBV7-9
CASSARQVPSYEQYF
>TRBJ1-1|TRBV20-1
CSARRTPNAEAFF